This T cell receptor beta chain was found in a study of control samples from healthy donors and cancer patients. Here immunoSEQ multiplex PCR was the method, and the copy in TCRdb shows in-frame clones only, minus some. The sample includes over 100,000 clones, roughly 84% of them seen just once. This clone showed up just once. This CDR3 is built from 14 residues. CDR1 is MNHEY, CDR2 SMNVEV, per germline (reference sequence). The V gene lost 4 bases and the J gene lost 3 bases, with 13 bases spanning the gap. The origin of this receptor is a man between 45 and 60 years old in good health. Sequencing was done on a sample of blood. V and J are TRBV27 and TRBJ2-7, with a possible D match to TRBD1 (5 bases). CDR3 nucleotides: TGTGCCAGCAGTTCACGGCAGGGAATCTACGAGCAGTACTTC. This sequence encodes CASSSRQGIYEQYF.